This T cell receptor (beta chain) was documented in a study of OX40 agonist ivuxolimab in advanced cancers. The wider study: Age averaged approximately 60 years (range about 23 to 80), and 70% to 85% were male.

Method: immunoSEQ multiplex PCR; TCRdb's copy keeps in-frame clones and lacks some. The sample lists fewer than 85,000 clones; about 88% were seen once. Worth noting for this clone: Its specificity is unknown.

Study-wide points: Partly responding patients at 0.1-3.0 mg/kg showed some of the smallest clonal expansion.

The sequences come from CD4+ or CD8+ T cells sorted from blood, collected in a trial of the OX40 agonist ivuxolimab. This receptor was identified in an adult with an advanced solid tumor such as melanoma, head and neck, liver or kidney cancer.

The CDR3 coding sequence is TGTGCCACCAGCAGAGGGTCGCCGTGGATCACTGAAGCTTTCTTT. Translated, it gives CATSRGSPWITEAFF. This sequence joins TRBV15 and TRBJ1-1; D call uncertain. V lost 1 base and J lost 4, with 13 bases in between. The CDR3 totals 15 residues. The V gene's germline CDR1 is LNHNV and CDR2 YYDKDF (reference sequence).